This passage covers 29 T cell receptor beta chains from one sample sequenced in a study of blood T cell repertoires in COVID-19. Libraries were prepared by immunoSEQ multiplex PCR; TCRdb keeps only in-frame clonotypes and omits some of them. The table records some 150,000 clones, roughly 86% of them present only once. Sequenced material: peripheral blood. The receptors derive from a human donor in a cohort sampled during active COVID-19.

This chain connects TRBV7-9 to TRBJ2-3; maybe TRBD1 (6 bases). Germline CDR1 and CDR2: SEHNR and FQNEAQ (reference sequence). V lost 1 base, J lost 5 bases, and 7 bases lay in between. The CDR3 runs 13 residues. The CDR3 loop is CASSLVQGDTQYF. CDR3 bases: TGTGCCAGCAGCTTAGTACAGGGAGATACGCAGTATTTT.

This rearrangement joins TRBV7-2 to TRBJ2-7; 13 bases match TRBD2. With 7 bases clipped from V and 1 base from J, the junction kept 7 bases outside the gene matches. This CDR3 comprises 16 residues. Germline V lookup: CDR1 SGHTA, CDR2 FQGNSA. The CDR3 loop reads CASTRLAGGMSYEQYF. The CDR3 region has the DNA TGTGCCAGCACCCGACTAGCGGGGGGTATGTCCTACGAGCAGTACTTC.

The chain couples TRBV24-1 to TRBJ2-3; D may be TRBD2 (5 bases). The CDR3 covers 14 residues. Trimming left V 7 bases short and J 1 base short, with 11 bases between. CDR1 and CDR2 (germline): KGHDR, SFDVKD. This chain's CDR3 is CATRARRGTDTQYF. The CDR3 DNA is TGTGCCACCAGGGCCAGGCGGGGCACAGATACGCAGTATTTT.

The chain has TRBV28 and TRBJ1-2; 9 bases match TRBD1. Germline V gene sequence: CDR1 MDHEN, CDR2 SYDVKM. The V and J ends lost 7 bases and 3 bases, in that order; junction bases with no gene match: 6. The CDR3 extends over 14 amino acids. This CDR3 reads CASNRDRVYYGYTF. The CDR3 DNA reads as TGTGCCAGCAATCGGGACAGGGTTTACTATGGCTACACCTTC.

This chain links TRBV5-1 with TRBJ1-1; 8 bases agree with TRBD1. The V segment lost 4 bases and the J segment 1 base; nucleotides outside the gene matches: 3. From germline, CDR1 is SGHRS and CDR2 YFSETQ. This CDR3 region has 14 residues. CDR3 coding DNA: TGCGCCAGCAGCAAAGGGACAGGGAACACTGAAGCTTTCTTT. Its protein is CASSKGTGNTEAFF.

CDR3 in DNA: TGTGCCAGCAGTTTATTCTCGGTAAATCAGCCCCAGCATTTT. Translated: CASSLFSVNQPQHF. The rearrangement joins TRBV27 to TRBJ1-5; no definite D call. The length of the CDR3 is 14 residues. CDR1 MNHEY and CDR2 SMNVEV come from the germline V gene (reference sequence). V lost 1 base to trimming and J lost 4 bases, with 8 bases between them.

The genes are TRBV7-9 and TRBJ2-7; weak D call: TRBD1 (6 bases). From germline, CDR1 is SEHNR and CDR2 FQNEAQ (reference sequence). Trimming shortened V by 0 bases and J by 0 bases, and 15 bases separated the two germline ends. There are 17 residues in the CDR3. The CDR3 region has the DNA TGTGCCAGCAGCTTAGCCCTTAAGGGACAAGGCTCCTACGAGCAGTACTTC. Protein: CASSLALKGQGSYEQYF.

This clone was detected once. The V call is TRBV6-5, the J call TRBJ1-6; D perhaps matches TRBD1 (6 bases). CDR1 is MNHEY, CDR2 SVGAGI, per germline. The V gene lost 6 bases and the J gene lost 7 bases, with 13 bases spanning the gap. The CDR3 is 14 amino acids. CDR3 loop: CASRTGTRNSPLHF. The CDR3 coding sequence is TGTGCCAGCAGGACCGGGACACGGAATTCACCCCTCCACTTT.

This clone was detected once. The CDR3 spells CASSLGYDTSRTEAFF. As DNA, the CDR3 is TGTGCCAGCAGTTTAGGGTACGACACCTCAAGGACTGAAGCTTTCTTT. The rearrangement joins TRBV27 to TRBJ1-1; no clear D. The CDR3 contains 16 residues. V was trimmed by 2 bases and J by 5 bases, leaving 18 bases between them. Looked up from germline, CDR1 is MNHEY and CDR2 is SMNVEV (reference sequence).

V and J are TRBV5-6 and TRBJ1-2; 9 nucleotides align to TRBD1. J lost 5 bases, V lost 5 bases, and 7 bases had no gene match. The germline CDR1 and CDR2 sequences are SGHDT and YYEEEE. The CDR3 sequence is 14 residues long. CDR3 DNA: TGTGCCAGCAGAGAGACAGGGGGGCCATATGGCTACACCTTC. Translating it yields CASRETGGPYGYTF.

The rearrangement uses TRBV6-1 and TRBJ1-1; 9 bases align to TRBD1. The germline CDR1 and CDR2 sequences are MNHNS and SASEGT. The CDR3 spans 15 residues. J gave up 4 bases and V 3 bases, and 6 bases lay outside the gene matches. The CDR3 nucleotides read TGTGCCAGCAGTGAGACAGGGGGAGGTAGCACTGAAGCTTTCTTT. It is translated as CASSETGGGSTEAFF.

V is TRBV19 and J is TRBJ1-5; a weak D match, TRBD1 (5 bases). Germline V gene lookup returns CDR1 LNHDA and CDR2 SQIVND (reference sequence). Trimming shortened V by 8 bases and J by 2 bases, and 13 bases separated the two germline ends. This CDR3 region has 14 residues. CDR3 region: CASGGGLRNQPQHF. The CDR3 nucleotides read TGTGCCAGTGGGGGAGGGTTGCGCAATCAGCCCCAGCATTTT.

The chain carries TRBV28 and TRBJ1-2; 7 bases align to TRBD1. This CDR3 is 15 amino acids long. V dropped 4 bases and J dropped 3; count of bases not matched to a gene: 8. Germline values: CDR1 MDHEN, CDR2 SYDVKM. CDR3 in amino acids: CASSSRQGIYYGYTF. CDR3 DNA sequence: TGTGCCAGCAGTTCGCGACAGGGAATATACTATGGCTACACCTTC.

This clone is deemed medium-sized. One junction end does not reproduce the germline sequence, and a read error may be involved. The chain is built from TRBV7-3 and TRBJ2-3, with a tentative D call TRBD2 (6 bases). This CDR3 comprises 14 residues. Germline lookup yields CDR1 SGHTA and CDR2 FQGTGA. CDR3 sequence reads: CASSLDGSRDTQYF. CDR3 DNA: TGTGCCAGCAGCTTGGACGGGAGCAGAGATACGCAGTATTTT. Full variable domain (outside the CDR3, taken from reference TRBV7-3 and TRBJ2-3): GAGVSQTPSNKVTEKGKYVELRCDPISGHTALYWYRQSLGQGPEFLIYFQGTGAADDSGLPNDRFFAVRPEGSVSTLKIQRTERGDSAVYLCASSLDGSRDTQYFGPGTRLTVL.

The chain joins TRBV7-8 to TRBJ1-6; 7 bases are shared with TRBD1. Germline CDR1 reads SGHVS; CDR2 reads FQNEAQ. The CDR3 totals 14 residues. Trimming cost V 5 bases and J 7 bases; bases outside gene matches: 5. The CDR3 coding sequence is TGTGCCAGCAGCCGCGGGACAGAAAATTCACCCCTCCACTTT. Translated: CASSRGTENSPLHF.

The chain joins TRBV10-3 to TRBJ1-1; 10 bases agree with TRBD1. The length of the CDR3 is 17 residues. V shed 5 bases, J shed 10 bases, and the junction held 19 bases outside the gene matches. Germline CDR1 reads ENHRY; CDR2 reads SYGVKD. CDR3 nucleotides: TGTGCCATCAGTTCCGGGACAGGGGACACTATGGGACGGGGAGCTTTCTTT. Amino acids: CAISSGTGDTMGRGAFF.

The chain carries TRBV5-4 and TRBJ2-2; D might be TRBD1 (5 bases). The CDR3 runs 14 residues. Germline V lookup: CDR1 SGHNT, CDR2 YYREEE (reference sequence). V was clipped by 4 bases and J by 4 bases, with 11 bases between them. In nucleotides, the CDR3 is TGTGCCAGCAGCGAGCGCCAGGGCACCGGGGAGCTGTTTTTT. As protein: CASSERQGTGELFF. Combining the CDR3 with reference TRBV5-4 and TRBJ2-2 gives the whole variable domain ETGVTQSPTHLIKTRGQQVTLRCSSQSGHNTVSWYQQALGQGPQFIFQYYREEENGRGNFPPRFSGLQFPNYSSELNVNALELDDSALYLCASSERQGTGELFFGEGSRLTVL.

This chain uses TRBV7-3 with TRBJ2-7; the match to TRBD2 covers 14 bases. The CDR3 sequence is 14 residues long. Germline V CDR1 and CDR2: SGHTA, FQGTGA. V dropped 4 bases and J dropped 10; count of bases not matched to a gene: 6. CDR3 DNA sequence: TGTGCCAGCAGCTCAGCGGGACTAGCGGGAGAACAGTACTTC. Amino acid sequence: CASSSAGLAGEQYF.

The V and J genes are TRBV18 and TRBJ2-1; weak D call: TRBD1 (6 bases). The CDR3 is 15 residues long. Germline CDR1 and CDR2: KGHSH and LQKENI. The V end was cut by 3 bases, the J end by 4 bases, with 13 bases between. CDR3 in amino acids: CASSPRDNEYNEQFF. The CDR3 nucleotides are TGTGCCAGCTCACCCCGGGACAACGAGTACAATGAGCAGTTCTTC. The full variable domain, completed using reference TRBV18 and TRBJ2-1, is NAGVMQNPRHLVRRRGQEARLRCSPMKGHSHVYWYRQLPEEGLKFMVYLQKENIIDESGMPKERFSAEFPKEGPSILRIQQVVRGDSAAYFCASSPRDNEYNEQFFGPGTRLTVL.

V usage is TRBV7-8 and J usage is TRBJ2-1, with D possibly being TRBD2 (5 bases). CDR3 size: 16 residues. Germline loops: CDR1 SGHVS, CDR2 FQNEAQ. Trimming cost V 3 bases and J 2 bases, with 14 bases left between them. CDR3 sequence: CASSFQRLTTYNEQFF. Here the CDR3 DNA reads TGTGCCAGCAGCTTCCAACGACTAACTACCTACAATGAGCAGTTCTTC. Using reference TRBV7-8 and TRBJ2-1 for the parts outside the CDR3, the full variable domain is GAGVSQSPRYKVAKRGQDVALRCDPISGHVSLFWYQQALGQGPEFLTYFQNEAQLDKSGLPSDRFFAERPEGSVSTLKIQRTQQEDSAVYLCASSFQRLTTYNEQFFGPGTRLTVL.

The gene calls are TRBV30 and TRBJ1-2; unclear D gene. Germline V gives CDR1 GTSNPN, CDR2 SVGIG (reference sequence). This CDR3 contains 13 residues. The germline V and J ends were trimmed by 2 bases and 2 bases, with 9 bases remaining between them. The CDR3 spells CAWSWQVNYGYTF. In DNA, the CDR3 is TGTGCCTGGAGTTGGCAGGTGAACTATGGCTACACCTTC.

The chain links TRBV7-3 to TRBJ2-3; TRBD2 agrees at 8 bases. Unmatched junction bases numbered 9, after V lost 5 bases and J lost 2 bases. In germline, CDR1 is SGHTA, CDR2 FQGTGA. There are 16 residues in the CDR3. CDR3 coding DNA: TGTGCCAGCAGCCTTAGGACTAGCCCTAACACAGATACGCAGTATTTT. Amino acid sequence: CASSLRTSPNTDTQYF. Combining the CDR3 with reference TRBV7-3 and TRBJ2-3 gives the whole variable domain GAGVSQTPSNKVTEKGKYVELRCDPISGHTALYWYRQSLGQGPEFLIYFQGTGAADDSGLPNDRFFAVRPEGSVSTLKIQRTERGDSAVYLCASSLRTSPNTDTQYFGPGTRLTVL.

The rearrangement joins TRBV4-1 to TRBJ2-1; 11 bases map to TRBD2. The V and J ends lost 1 base and 4 bases, in that order; junction bases with no gene match: 0. The CDR3 consists of 15 residues. Per germline, CDR1 MGHRA and CDR2 YSYEKL. The CDR3 nucleotides read TGCGCCAGCAGCCAAGGGACTAGCGGGTACAATGAGCAGTTCTTC. This codes for CASSQGTSGYNEQFF.

This rearrangement joins TRBV28 to TRBJ2-2, with 10 bases matching TRBD2. The CDR3 totals 15 residues. The junction had 5 bases not matched to a gene; V was cut back by 5 bases and J by 5 bases. Germline V gene sequence: CDR1 MDHEN, CDR2 SYDVKM. The CDR3 sequence is CASSLRTSGTGELFF. The CDR3 DNA is TGTGCCAGCAGTCTCCGGACTAGCGGAACCGGGGAGCTGTTTTTT.

The chain employs TRBV28 and TRBJ1-3; no clear D. Germline values: CDR1 MDHEN, CDR2 SYDVKM. This CDR3 spans 14 amino acids. Trimming took 0 bases from V and 4 from J, leaving 7 bases between them. CDR3 region: CASSLWARGNTIYF. CDR3 coding DNA: TGTGCCAGCAGTTTATGGGCAAGAGGAAACACCATATATTTT.

CDR3 DNA: TGCGCCAGCAGCCAAGAAAGGGGCTTCTACGAGCAGTACTTC. This gives the protein CASSQERGFYEQYF. The chain couples TRBV4-3 to TRBJ2-7; possibly TRBD1 for D (5 bases). The germline V gene has CDR1 LGHNA and CDR2 YSLEER. The CDR3 has 14 residues. With 0 bases removed from V and 3 bases from J, the gap between germline ends came to 9 bases.

The gene calls are TRBV3-1 (or the pseudogene TRBV3-2) and TRBJ2-7; TRBD2 might be the D (6 bases). V lost 0 bases and J lost 1, with 10 bases in between. The CDR3 is 15 amino acids. Per germline, CDR1 LGHDT and CDR2 YNNKEL (reference sequence). CDR3 amino acids: CASSQDGDFSYEQYF. CDR3 sequence (DNA): TGTGCCAGCAGCCAAGACGGGGACTTTTCCTACGAGCAGTACTTC.

This chain joins TRBV6-2 or TRBV6-3 and TRBJ2-1; 7 nucleotides align to TRBD2. Germline CDR1 and CDR2: MNHEY and SVGEGT. This CDR3 is 15 amino acids long. V lost 7 bases to trimming and J lost 9 bases; unmatched junction nucleotides: 15. CDR3 coding DNA: TGTGCCAGCAACCCTAGGACTAGGGCCTCTGGTGAGCAGTTCTTC. It encodes CASNPRTRASGEQFF.

The chain joins TRBV5-1 to TRBJ2-7; a possible D gene is TRBD2 (6 bases). This CDR3 spans 13 amino acids. Trimming left V 0 bases short and J 6 bases short, with 10 bases between. Germline CDR1 reads SGHRS; CDR2 reads YFSETQ. CDR3 protein: CASSLGGEFEQYF. As DNA, the CDR3 is TGCGCCAGCAGCTTGGGCGGGGAGTTCGAGCAGTACTTC.